The 27 T cell receptor beta chains below were found in one sample sequenced in a study of cytomegalovirus exposure and HLA in healthy donors (TCRdb year 2017). The protocol used for the library was the immunoSEQ multiplex PCR assay. For the multiplex PCR, a mixture combining 60 forward primers for TCR Vbeta segments and 13 reverse primers for TCR Jbeta segments was used. Entries here come from immuneACCESS through TCRdb and include only in-frame sequences with V and J called. Some clones fail to appear in such tables; in the studies checked, an unresolved V gene covers under half of the shortfall, and the cause of the remainder is unknown. The sample profile shows roughly 97,000 clones; roughly 73% of them were found once. Together, the top ten hold around 3.5% of the sample. The sequencing sample was made of PBMCs. The receptors were gathered from a man aged 40-55 years in good health and CMV-seronegative.

The CDR3 region has the DNA TGTGCCAGCAGTTACTCGGTGGGGGCCCCCGGGGAGACCCAGTACTTC. It codes for CASSYSVGAPGETQYF. The chain is built from TRBV6-5 and TRBJ2-5; the D gene is possibly TRBD1 (6 bases). Germline V CDR1 and CDR2: MNHEY, SVGAGI. V dropped 0 bases and J dropped 5 bases, with 16 bases sitting between them. This CDR3 has 16 amino acids.

V is TRBV7-9 and J is TRBJ2-1; 9 nucleotides line up with TRBD2. Germline V CDR1 and CDR2: SEHNR, FQNEAQ (reference sequence). J lost 6 bases, V lost 2 bases, and 2 bases had no gene match. The CDR3 sequence is 14 residues long. CDR3: CASSLTSGSNEQFF. The CDR3 nucleotides read TGTGCCAGCAGCTTAACTAGCGGGTCCAATGAGCAGTTCTTC.

The chain joins TRBV10-3 to TRBJ1-3, with a tentative D call TRBD1 (6 bases). The CDR3 totals 16 residues. The V gene lost 0 bases and the J gene lost 0 bases, with 9 bases spanning the gap. CDR1 is ENHRY and CDR2 is SYGVKD in the germline V gene. The CDR3 loop reads CAISESGQSSGNTIYF. CDR3 nucleotides: TGTGCCATCAGTGAGTCCGGACAGTCCTCTGGAAACACCATATATTTT.

The chain carries TRBV6-4 and TRBJ2-1; the match to TRBD2 covers 13 bases. The CDR3 sequence is 15 residues long. V shed 8 bases, J shed 4 bases, and the junction held 5 bases outside the gene matches. The V gene's germline CDR1 is MRHNA and CDR2 SNTAGT. The CDR3 DNA reads TGTGCCAGCGCGGGGACTAGCGGGGAATACAATGAGCAGTTCTTC. Translating gives CASAGTSGEYNEQFF.

In DNA form, the CDR3 reads TGTGCCAGGAAGACAGGGGTCCACGAGCAGTACTTC. This sequence encodes CARKTGVHEQYF. The chain joins TRBV25-1 to TRBJ2-7; 8 positions match TRBD1. In germline, CDR1 is MGHDK, CDR2 SYGVNS. V was clipped by 9 bases and J by 5 bases; unmatched bases: 6. The CDR3 has 12 amino acids.

This clone has only a few counts. An end of the junction does not agree with germline; a read error may underlie this. The rearrangement links TRBV6-1 to TRBJ2-7, with a possible D match to TRBD1 (7 bases). The CDR3 consists of 11 residues. CDR1 and CDR2 from the germline V gene are MNHNS and SASEGT. The DNA for the CDR3 is TGTGCCAGCAGTGAGGGGGGACAGAGTAGATTC. It specifies CASSEGGQSRF.

The rearrangement uses TRBV18 and TRBJ2-4; 11 positions match TRBD1. The junction had 5 bases not matched to a gene; V was cut back by 5 bases and J by 8 bases. The CDR3 is 14 amino acids. CDR1 and CDR2 from the germline V gene are KGHSH and LQKENI. The CDR3 DNA is TGTGCCAGCTCAGCCGGGACAGGGGGGGACATTCAGTACTTC. Translation: CASSAGTGGDIQYF.

This clone was seen more than once but under ten times. The rearrangement uses TRBV19 and TRBJ2-2; 7 bases are a match to TRBD2. CDR3 size: 16 residues. Germline V CDR1 and CDR2: LNHDA, SQIVND (reference sequence). V lost 3 bases to trimming and J lost 2 bases; unmatched junction nucleotides: 6. This CDR3 reads CASSINGGLNTGELFF. The CDR3 region has the DNA TGTGCCAGTAGTATCAACGGGGGACTAAACACCGGGGAGCTGTTTTTT.

The chain employs TRBV6-5 and TRBJ2-2; D is unclear. CDR1 and CDR2 from the germline V gene are MNHEY and SVGAGI. The CDR3 loop spans 13 amino acids. Trimming stripped 5 bases from V and 1 base from J, with 5 bases between. The CDR3 DNA reads TGTGCCAGCAGTCTCGGGAACACCGGGGAGCTGTTTTTT. This translates into CASSLGNTGELFF.

CDR3 in DNA: TGTGCCAGCAGCGCTAGACGTCAGGGATACAATGAGCAGTTCTTC. This encodes CASSARRQGYNEQFF. The chain recombines TRBV7-2 with TRBJ2-1; possible D gene TRBD1, 5 bases. The germline V and J ends were trimmed by 5 bases and 4 bases, with 15 bases remaining between them. The CDR3 is made up of 15 amino acids. Germline CDR1 reads SGHTA; CDR2 reads FQGNSA.

The V gene is TRBV7-2, the J gene TRBJ2-5; D gene uncertain. V was pared by 3 bases and J by 5 bases, with 10 bases between. The CDR3 extends over 13 amino acids. Germline CDR1 is SGHTA and CDR2 is FQGNSA. For the CDR3, the DNA is TGTGCCAGCAGCTTCATTAGTTCGGAGACCCAGTACTTC. Translated, it gives CASSFISSETQYF.

This chain joins TRBV6-5 and TRBJ1-1; TRBD1 might be the D (5 bases). The CDR3 totals 14 residues. V dropped 2 bases and J dropped 3 bases, with 10 bases sitting between them. From germline, CDR1 is MNHEY and CDR2 SVGAGI. The CDR3 DNA reads as TGTGCCAGCAGTTACGGGGCAGGGTACACTGAAGCTTTCTTT. It codes for CASSYGAGYTEAFF.

Concerning this clone itself: Likely a read error: the CDR3 ends without its conserved phenylalanine or tryptophan. CDR3 amino acids: CASSTYAQGGDQPQHV. DNA of the CDR3: TGTGCCAGCAGCACATACGCACAGGGAGGGGATCAGCCCCAGCATGTT. This chain links TRBV7-6 with TRBJ1-5, with a possible D match to TRBD1 (6 bases). V lost 5 bases and J lost 5, with 19 bases in between. Germline V gives CDR1 SGHVS, CDR2 FNYEAQ. The CDR3 contains 16 residues.

The V gene is TRBV13, the J gene TRBJ2-5; TRBD1 is a possible D gene (5 bases). The J call is in doubt because the DNA end fits TRBJ2-7 better. Germline V gene sequence: CDR1 PRHDT, CDR2 FYEKMQ (reference sequence). The CDR3 runs to 15 residues. Here the CDR3 DNA reads TGTGCCAGCAGCCCCATAGACAGTCCCTCCTACGAGCAGTACTTC. This gives the protein CASSPIDSPSYEQYF.

This sequence joins TRBV4-1 and TRBJ1-6, with D possibly being TRBD1 (6 bases). The CDR3 runs 18 residues. Germline CDR1 MGHRA, CDR2 YSYEKL. Trimming left V 1 base short and J 1 base short, with 14 bases between. As DNA, the CDR3 is TGCGCCAGCAGCCAAGGGGTCCGAAGGGGGTCCTATAATTCACCCCTCCACTTT. Translation gives CASSQGVRRGSYNSPLHF.

V gene TRBV27 combines with J gene TRBJ2-1; maybe TRBD2 (6 bases). The CDR3 loop spans 14 amino acids. The germline V gene has CDR1 MNHEY and CDR2 SMNVEV (reference sequence). V was shortened by 7 bases and J by 0 bases, with 10 bases between the two germline ends. CDR3 sequence reads: CASKMGGSYNEQFF. As DNA, the CDR3 is TGTGCCAGCAAGATGGGGGGCTCCTACAATGAGCAGTTCTTC.

J is TRBJ2-3 and V is TRBV5-8; D not resolved. With 1 base removed from V and 1 base from J, the gap between germline ends came to 4 bases. This CDR3 has 13 residues. Germline-derived CDR1 and CDR2 are SGHTS and YDEGEE. CDR3 in DNA: TGTGCCAGCAGCTTGTCTGGCACAGATACGCAGTATTTT. Encoded protein: CASSLSGTDTQYF. Supplemented by reference TRBV5-8 and TRBJ2-3, the full variable domain reads EAGVTQSPTHLIKTRGQQATLRCSPISGHTSVYWYQQALGLGLQFLLWYDEGEERNRGNFPPRFSGRQFPNYSSELNVNALELEDSALYLCASSLSGTDTQYFGPGTRLTVL.

V gene TRBV5-1 combines with J gene TRBJ2-7; D gene ambiguous. This CDR3 spans 14 amino acids. The V gene's germline CDR1 is SGHRS and CDR2 YFSETQ. V was clipped by 0 bases and J by 5 bases, with 12 bases between them. Written as DNA, the CDR3 is TGCGCCAGCAGCTTGGATCCTTTAGTCGACGAGCAGTACTTC. Its translation: CASSLDPLVDEQYF.

The rearrangement uses TRBV7-7 and TRBJ2-5, with TRBD1 matching 8 bases. V gave up 5 bases and J gave up 4 bases; unmatched junction bases: 6. This CDR3 region has 14 residues. Per the germline V gene, CDR1 is SSHAT and CDR2 is FNYEAQ (reference sequence). The CDR3 sequence: CASSRSGTGETQYF. CDR3 coding DNA: TGTGCCAGCAGCAGATCCGGGACAGGAGAGACCCAGTACTTC.

The chain carries TRBV6-5 and TRBJ2-1; a weak D match, TRBD2 (5 bases). The CDR3 is made up of 13 amino acids. Germline assignment: CDR1 MNHEY and CDR2 SVGAGI. The germline V and J ends were trimmed by 10 bases and 7 bases, with 17 bases remaining between them. The CDR3 region has the DNA TGTGCCACAACCGGAGGCGCAAGTAATGAGCAGTTCTTC. This translates into CATTGGASNEQFF.

This clone appeared once. J is TRBJ1-1 and V is TRBV27; TRBD1 is a possible D gene (6 bases). This CDR3 spans 14 amino acids. The V gene's germline CDR1 is MNHEY and CDR2 SMNVEV (reference sequence). Trimming removed 1 base from V and 5 bases from J, with 11 bases in between. The DNA of the CDR3 is TGTGCCAGCAGTTTATACAGGGCGGAAACTGAAGCTTTCTTT. Amino acids: CASSLYRAETEAFF.

The chain has TRBV10-3 and TRBJ2-7; weak D call: TRBD2 (6 bases). The CDR3 is made up of 14 amino acids. Trimming took off 10 bases at V and 2 bases at J, with 18 bases between the two ends. Germline CDR1 is ENHRY and CDR2 is SYGVKD. The CDR3 reads CATTGAQRPYEQYF. The CDR3 nucleotides read TGTGCCACCACGGGAGCCCAGAGGCCCTACGAGCAGTACTTC.

The chain has TRBV27 and TRBJ2-5, with D maybe TRBD1 (6 bases). V lost 3 bases and J 5 bases, leaving 13 bases between the germline ends. CDR3 length equals 14 residues. Germline CDR1 and CDR2: MNHEY and SMNVEV (reference sequence). CDR3 protein: CASSFLGGAETQYF. The CDR3 DNA follows: TGTGCCAGCAGTTTTTTAGGGGGAGCCGAGACCCAGTACTTC.

V gene TRBV5-6 combines with J gene TRBJ1-1, with a weak D call TRBD1 (5 bases). V shed 0 bases and J shed 7 bases, with 10 bases lying between them. Per germline, CDR1 SGHDT and CDR2 YYEEEE. CDR3 length equals 13 residues. The CDR3 sequence is CASSLEAGLEAFF. CDR3 DNA: TGTGCCAGCAGCTTGGAGGCGGGACTTGAAGCTTTCTTT.

The gene calls are TRBV7-9 and TRBJ2-4, with TRBD1 matching over 11 bases. This CDR3 is 12 amino acids long. CDR1 is SEHNR and CDR2 is FQNEAQ in the germline V gene (reference sequence). Unmatched junction bases numbered 5, after V lost 4 bases and J lost 15 bases. CDR3 sequence: CASSSDRGPGYF. The CDR3 coding sequence is TGTGCCAGCAGCTCGGACAGGGGGCCCGGGTACTTC.

This chain's CDR3 is CASSFRSGASSYEQYF. The DNA for the CDR3 is TGTGCCAGCAGCTTCCGTAGCGGGGCGAGCTCCTACGAGCAGTACTTC. V usage is TRBV7-2 and J usage is TRBJ2-7, with 8 bases identical to TRBD2. In germline, CDR1 is SGHTA, CDR2 FQGNSA. The CDR3 is made up of 16 amino acids. The trim removed 3 bases at V and 0 bases at J, leaving 7 bases unmatched.

The chain uses TRBV7-2 and TRBJ2-7; 9 bases are a match to TRBD2. The CDR3 has 15 residues. Germline CDR1 is SGHTA and CDR2 is FQGNSA. V gave up 5 bases and J gave up 7 bases; unmatched junction bases: 12. The CDR3 DNA reads TGTGCCAGCAGCCTTCCCAGCGGGGGGCCTGGTGAGCAGTACTTC. Its translation is CASSLPSGGPGEQYF.